The rows below give T cell receptor beta chains drawn from one sample of a study of blood T cell repertoires in COVID-19. TCRdb's table, derived via immunoSEQ multiplex PCR, lists solely in-frame clones and lacks some. The sample consists of about 240,000 clones, approximately 86% of them appearing once. Source material: peripheral blood. Receptors originate from a man in his fifties or sixties who had recovered from COVID-19. Each CDR3 is given with its conserved first and last residue. Each record gives: CDR3 protein, CDR3 DNA, V gene, J gene, clone size, D gene. The D gene is left open where the match is weak. A row's size may be missing; if present it is once, few, many or a size class.

CASSVTGDQPQHF	TGTGCCAGCAGCGTGACAGGGGATCAGCCCCAGCATTTT	TRBV2	TRBJ1-5	-	TRBD1
CASSPQGFSNTEAFF	TGTGCCAGCTCACCTCAGGGATTCTCGAATACTGAAGCTTTCTTT	TRBV18	TRBJ1-1	-	-
CASRRPQGWRQYF	TGTGCCAGCAGAAGACCCCAGGGGTGGCGGCAGTACTTC	TRBV28	TRBJ2-7	-	-
CAIGTHTDTQYF	TGTGCCATTGGGACACACACAGATACGCAGTATTTT	TRBV10-3	TRBJ2-3	-	-
CASSLARGTNYGYTF	TGTGCCAGCAGCTTAGCTCGGGGGACTAACTATGGCTACACCTTC	TRBV11-2	TRBJ1-2	once	-
CASSPPGQGEHGYTF	TGTGCCAGCTCACCCCCGGGACAGGGGGAGCATGGCTACACCTTC	TRBV18	TRBJ1-2	-	TRBD1
CASRGGQGSEAFF	TGTGCCAGTAGGGGGGGACAGGGGTCTGAAGCTTTCTTT	TRBV19	TRBJ1-1	-	TRBD1
CASRETAPYGYTF	TGTGCCAGCAGAGAAACAGCTCCCTATGGCTACACCTTC	TRBV13	TRBJ1-2	-	-
CASSSRAGGTNTDTQYF	TGTGCCAGCAGCTCCCGAGCGGGGGGGACTAACACAGATACGCAGTATTTT	TRBV11-2	TRBJ2-3	once	TRBD2
CASSINRAHEQFF	TGCGCCAGCAGTATCAACAGGGCCCATGAGCAGTTCTTC	TRBV10-1	TRBJ2-1	-	-
CASSTDGDTGELFF	TGCGCCAGCAGCACCGACGGGGACACCGGGGAGCTGTTTTTT	TRBV5-1	TRBJ2-2	few	-
CASSSQQGAGYGYTF	TGTGCCAGCAGCTCACAACAGGGCGCCGGCTATGGCTACACCTTC	TRBV5-4	TRBJ1-2	-	-
CASSPLDRNTEAFF	TGTGCCAGCTCACCTTTAGACAGGAACACTGAAGCTTTCTTT	TRBV18	TRBJ1-1	-	-
CSVEDRQVGMDEQFF	TGCAGCGTTGAAGACCGACAGGTTGGCATGGATGAGCAGTTCTTC	TRBV29-1	TRBJ2-1	-	-
CASSVHRDRGTDTQYF	TGTGCCAGCAGCGTACACCGGGACAGGGGCACAGATACGCAGTATTTT	TRBV9	TRBJ2-3	-	TRBD1
CASRITGNEAFF	TGTGCCAGCAGAATAACAGGGAATGAAGCTTTCTTT	TRBV6-5	TRBJ1-1	-	-
CASSYIGRGQDSPLHF	TGTGCCAGCAGTTACATCGGCAGGGGGCAAGATTCACCCCTCCACTTT	TRBV6-5	TRBJ1-6	-	TRBD1
CASSIRDYSAKNIQYF	TGTGCCAGTAGTATCCGGGACTACTCGGCCAAAAACATTCAGTACTTC	TRBV19	TRBJ2-4	-	TRBD2
CAWSVNTPVYNEQFF	TGTGCCTGGAGTGTTAATACACCCGTGTACAATGAGCAGTTCTTC	TRBV30	TRBJ2-1	-	-
CASSLAPSGVTGELFF	TGTGCCAGCAGCTTAGCTCCTAGCGGGGTTACCGGGGAGCTGTTTTTT	TRBV7-9	TRBJ2-2	-	TRBD2
CASSPQGYEQYF	TGTGCCAGCAGCCCTCAGGGGTACGAGCAGTACTTC	TRBV12-3/TRBV12-4	TRBJ2-7	once	-
CATSDTNKWEAFF	TGTGCCACCAGTGATACCAACAAATGGGAAGCTTTCTTT	TRBV24-1	TRBJ1-1	-	-
CATGDNEKLFF	TGTGCCACCGGAGATAATGAAAAACTGTTTTTT	TRBV15	TRBJ1-4	once	-
CASSLFQEAKGYTF	TGCGCCAGCAGCTTGTTTCAGGAGGCGAAAGGCTACACCTTC	TRBV5-1	TRBJ1-2	-	-
CASSPEVGEQFF	TGTGCCAGCAGCCCCGAGGTCGGTGAGCAGTTCTTC	TRBV9	TRBJ2-1	-	-
CASSTVAGPYNEQFF	TGTGCCAGCAGCACAGTAGCGGGACCCTACAATGAGCAGTTCTTC	TRBV7-6	TRBJ2-1	-	TRBD2
CASRRDFGNEKLFF	TGTGCCAGTCGGCGGGACTTTGGTAACGAAAAACTGTTTTTT	TRBV19	TRBJ1-4	-	-
CASGQGNYEQYF	TGTGCCAGCGGACAGGGGAACTACGAGCAGTACTTC	TRBV27	TRBJ2-7	few	TRBD1
CASSLVRGQETQYF	TGTGCCAGCAGCTTAGTACGGGGGCAAGAGACCCAGTACTTC	TRBV7-9	TRBJ2-5	-	-
CASSLRQGALAEQFF	TGTGCCAGCAGCTTGAGGCAGGGGGCGTTGGCTGAGCAGTTCTTC	TRBV5-4	TRBJ2-1	-	TRBD1
CASSPEVGGYTF	TGTGCCAGCAGCCCAGAGGTGGGTGGCTACACCTTC	TRBV6-6	TRBJ1-2	once	-
CASLADFTDTQYF	TGTGCCAGCTTAGCGGATTTCACAGATACGCAGTATTTT	TRBV6-5	TRBJ2-3	-	-
CASSPRDSYEQYF	TGTGCCAGCTCACCCCGGGACAGCTACGAGCAGTACTTC	TRBV18	TRBJ2-7	-	TRBD1
CASSPGERVNTEAFF	TGCGCCAGCAGCCCGGGGGAGCGTGTGAACACTGAAGCTTTCTTT	TRBV5-1	TRBJ1-1	-	-
CASSNLAGGTSGANVLTF	TGCGCCAGCAGCAACCTAGCGGGGGGGACCTCTGGGGCCAACGTCCTGACTTTC	TRBV5-1	TRBJ2-6	-	TRBD2
CASRGLISTDTQYF	TGTGCCAGCAGGGGACTCATAAGCACAGATACGCAGTATTTT	TRBV28	TRBJ2-3	-	-
CASSPRSSGNEQFF	TGTGCCAGCAGTCCCCGAAGTAGCGGCAATGAGCAGTTCTTC	TRBV27	TRBJ2-1	-	-
CASSFERGPRNPNEQFF	TGTGCCAGCAGCTTTGAACGGGGTCCCCGGAACCCCAATGAGCAGTTCTTC	TRBV7-9	TRBJ2-1	-	-
CASKWAVQGPYEQYF	TGCGCCAGCAAATGGGCCGTACAGGGTCCCTACGAGCAGTACTTC	TRBV4-1	TRBJ2-7	-	-
CASSIRDRGLETQYF	TGTGCCAGTAGTATCCGGGACAGGGGGTTGGAGACCCAGTACTTC	TRBV19	TRBJ2-5	-	TRBD1